This T cell receptor (beta chain) was recovered during a study of T cell changes during pregnancy in multiple sclerosis. Produced via immunoSEQ multiplex PCR; TCRdb's table is partial and in-frame only. The profile shows approximately 70,000 clones, 90% to 95% of them singletons. The clonotype was recovered from a female donor in good health, enrolled as a control in a pregnancy study. The sequencing used peripheral blood, collected in the third trimester of pregnancy.

The CDR3, as DNA: TGTGCCAGCAGCCACACCCTGAACACTGAAGCTTTCTTT. Its translation: CASSHTLNTEAFF. This chain uses TRBV11-3 with TRBJ1-1, with D hard to call. The V end was cut by 5 bases, the J end by 0 bases, with 7 bases between. The CDR3 spans 13 residues. Germline lookup yields CDR1 SGHNT and CDR2 YENEEA.